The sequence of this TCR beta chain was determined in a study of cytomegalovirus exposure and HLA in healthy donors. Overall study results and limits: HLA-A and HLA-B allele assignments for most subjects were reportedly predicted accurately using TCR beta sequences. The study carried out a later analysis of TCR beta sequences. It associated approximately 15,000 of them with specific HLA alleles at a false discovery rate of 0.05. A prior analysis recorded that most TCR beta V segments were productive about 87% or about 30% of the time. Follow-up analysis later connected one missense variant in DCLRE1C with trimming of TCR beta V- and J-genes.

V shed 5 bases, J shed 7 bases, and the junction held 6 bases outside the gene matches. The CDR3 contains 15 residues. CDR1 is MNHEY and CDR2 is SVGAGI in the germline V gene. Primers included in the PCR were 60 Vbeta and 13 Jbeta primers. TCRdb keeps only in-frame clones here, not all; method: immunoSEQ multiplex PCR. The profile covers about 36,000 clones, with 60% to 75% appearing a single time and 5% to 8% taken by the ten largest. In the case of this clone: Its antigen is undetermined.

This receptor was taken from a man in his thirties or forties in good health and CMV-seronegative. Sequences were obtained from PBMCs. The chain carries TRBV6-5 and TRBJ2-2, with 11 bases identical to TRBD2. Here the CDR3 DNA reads TGTGCCAGCAGTCATCCGACTAGCGGGGTCGGGGAGCTGTTTTTT. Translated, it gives CASSHPTSGVGELFF.